The clone carrying this T cell receptor (beta chain) has only a few counts. Its antigen is currently unknown. Germline V lookup: CDR1 LNHDA, CDR2 SQIVND (reference sequence). There are 13 residues in the CDR3. Trimming at V came to 6 bases and at J to 4 bases, leaving 5 bases not matched to a gene. This sample was taken from a study of T cell repertoires in cytomegalovirus infection. Findings of the study overall: The ex vivo response showed dominance by HLA-C-restricted CMV-specific TCR beta clonotypes.

From the reads, TCRdb called clonotypes with MiXCR, one entry per CDR3 protein. Among approximately 110,000 distinct CDR3 sequences, 30% to 35% were seen once, and the ten largest hold more than 35%. This chain connects TRBV19 to TRBJ1-2, with 7 bases matching TRBD1. The specimen comprised CD8+ T cells from cultured PBMCs, sampled from culture after CMV antigen stimulation. The TCR was taken from a human donor in good health (CMV status not recorded). Some clones in this sample may be carry-over from other donors' samples. CDR3 DNA sequence: TGTGCCAGTAGCCTACAGGGGTTCTATGGCTACACCTTC. Protein: CASSLQGFYGYTF.